Given below is one T cell receptor (beta chain) in context. Germline CDR1 is MDHEN and CDR2 is SYDVKM. This CDR3 is built from 14 residues. V shed 6 bases and J 4 bases; nucleotides not matched to a gene: 6. Authors' data handling: For nucleated cells, counts were estimated from reference gene primer amplification. Profiling relied on immunoSEQ multiplex PCR, and the TCRdb table lists in-frame clones only, not all of them. V and J calls and clone size are as listed in that table; D and trimming were resolved from the DNA. The table shows tens of thousands of clones, with roughly 87% occurring only once. This entry is derived from a study of blood T cell repertoires in COVID-19. Turning to the study itself: Spain, Italy and the United States supplied samples that represented acute and convalescent COVID-19.

The material sequenced was peripheral blood. The rearrangement links TRBV28 to TRBJ2-5; 9 bases fit TRBD2. This sequence originates from a man aged 25-45 years with acute or convalescent COVID-19. Here the CDR3 DNA reads TGTGCCAGCAGATCTCCTAGCGGGATAGAGACCCAGTACTTC. Translation: CASRSPSGIETQYF.